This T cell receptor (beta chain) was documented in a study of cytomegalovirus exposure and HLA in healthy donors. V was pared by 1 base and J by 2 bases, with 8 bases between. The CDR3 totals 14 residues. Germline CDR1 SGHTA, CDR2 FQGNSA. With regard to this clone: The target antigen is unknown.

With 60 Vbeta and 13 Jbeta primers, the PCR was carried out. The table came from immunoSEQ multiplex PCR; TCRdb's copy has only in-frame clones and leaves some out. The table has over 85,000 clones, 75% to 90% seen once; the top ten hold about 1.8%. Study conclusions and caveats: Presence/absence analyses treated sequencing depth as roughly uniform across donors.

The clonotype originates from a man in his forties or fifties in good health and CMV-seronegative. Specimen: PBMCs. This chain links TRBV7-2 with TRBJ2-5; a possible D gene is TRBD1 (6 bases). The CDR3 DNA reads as TGTGCCAGCAGCTTAGTTACAGGGCAAGAGACCCAGTACTTC. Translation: CASSLVTGQETQYF.